This TCR beta chain came from a study of T cell responses to AZD1222 COVID-19 vaccine. Trimming took 3 bases from V and 4 from J; bases not matched to a gene: 10. This CDR3 has 16 residues. Germline lookup yields CDR1 DFQATT and CDR2 SNEGSKA (reference sequence). The data were produced by immunoSEQ multiplex PCR, yet TCRdb's version contains in-frame clones alone and is incomplete. The sample holds some 150,000 clones, about 90% seen once. Sequencing was performed on peripheral blood, taken on day 0 of MenACWY control vaccination. V gene TRBV20-1 combines with J gene TRBJ2-1, with 9 positions matching TRBD2. The origin of this receptor is an adult in good health. In nucleotides, the CDR3 is TGCAGTGCTAGTGATATCCTAGCGGGACAATACAATGAGCAGTTCTTC. It yields the protein CSASDILAGQYNEQFF.